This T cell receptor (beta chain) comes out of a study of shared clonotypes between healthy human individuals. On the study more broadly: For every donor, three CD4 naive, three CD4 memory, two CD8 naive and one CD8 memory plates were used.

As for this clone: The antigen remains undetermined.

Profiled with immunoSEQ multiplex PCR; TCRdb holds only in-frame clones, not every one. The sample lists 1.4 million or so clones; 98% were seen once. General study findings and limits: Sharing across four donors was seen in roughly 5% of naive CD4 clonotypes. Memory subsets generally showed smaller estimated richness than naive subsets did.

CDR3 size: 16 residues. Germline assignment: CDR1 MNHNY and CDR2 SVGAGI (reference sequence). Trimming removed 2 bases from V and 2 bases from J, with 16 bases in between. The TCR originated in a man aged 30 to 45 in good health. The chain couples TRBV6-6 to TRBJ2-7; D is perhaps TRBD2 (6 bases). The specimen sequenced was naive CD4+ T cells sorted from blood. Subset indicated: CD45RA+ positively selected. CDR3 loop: CASSYPVSGDPYEQYF. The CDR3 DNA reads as TGTGCCAGCAGTTACCCGGTATCGGGGGACCCCTACGAGCAGTACTTC.